This T cell receptor beta chain was found in a study of regulatory T cells in long-lasting Graves disease listed by TCRdb under 2021. Regarding the research as a whole: In the newly diagnosed Graves' disease group, patients had been taking antithyroid drugs for less than 3 months. This study used TCR sequencing and RNA sequencing of peripheral blood to compare persistent Graves' disease patients against newly diagnosed Graves' disease patients. The study was registered as a clinical trial and conducted in China. TCR sequencing covered some 13 persistent and roughly 20 newly diagnosed Graves' disease patients, 33 samples in total.

The germline V gene provides CDR1 MDHEN and CDR2 SYDVKM. The CDR3 numbers 15 residues from cysteine through phenylalanine. Here the CDR3 DNA is all that survives: 45 bases in frame from base 1. V and J lose 5 bases and 7 bases, and a span of 20 bases separates them. The intended sense of this specimen's time point label: newly diagnosed GD, antithyroid drugs for less than 3 months. For both TCR sequencing and RNA sequencing, RNA was extracted from PBMCs in TRIzol. The diagnosis of Graves' disease followed American Thyroid Association guidelines. Patients were recruited from an endocrinology department in Xi'an, China. From each patient, approximately 10 milliliters of peripheral blood was collected into an EDTA anticoagulant tube. Ficoll Paque Plus density gradient separation was used to isolate PBMCs, and no further T cell sorting was done. RNA quality was checked with an Agilent 2100 Bioanalyzer and agarose gel, and concentration with a NanoDrop 2000.

Results and caveats for the whole study, not just this receptor: Sequencing and analysis were limited to the TCR beta chain. Lower TCR Shannon entropy and fewer highly expanded clones were observed in persistent Graves' disease patients than in newly diagnosed patients, which suggested clonal expansion. Because the primary lesion, thyroid tissue, could not be accessed, the study looked at peripheral blood alone. The authors noted that the small sample size was a limitation that may lower accuracy. More public clonotypes were shared among persistent patients (under 3,000) than among newly diagnosed patients (under 1,000). Persistent disease showed preferential use of TRBV28, TRBJ1-2 and TRBJ2-5, whereas newly diagnosed disease favored TRBV20-1 and TRBJ2-1.

A word on this clonotype: Its cognate antigen has yet to be identified. This may arise from a read error, as a much more abundant clone is one base away.

Receptors were amplified or captured by multiplex PCR. Sequenced on an Illumina HiSeq 4000. TCR beta libraries were built with iRepertoire HTBI primers and Arm-PCR amplification of CDR3 regions. Gel purification was performed on PCR products prior to sequencing. Under the source paper's analysis protocol: A total of fewer than 80 TRBV and some 15 TRBJ segments were identified across samples and were used for gene usage analysis of CDR3 amino acid clonotypes. COPE and FqMerger were used to merge the filtered high-quality paired reads into contigs. BLAST was used to align contigs to IMGT TRBV, TRBD and TRBJ reference genes, with CDR3 defined following IMGT. Any clonotype with a frequency above 0.1% was counted as a highly expanded clone. Repertoire diversity was measured by Shannon entropy, and V-J evenness by the Gini coefficient. Public clonotypes were defined as clonotypes shared by more than one individual. TCRdb reprocessing: public reads trimmed at Q25 with fastp, clones called with MiXCR, in-frame beta chains kept. Each entry is one CDR3 protein sequence, shown with its most common DNA and genes. TCRdb's processing, not the authors', yielded these V and J calls. Here the sample has over 450,000 distinct CDR3 sequences; 12% occur a single time. Approximately 9.6% of the sample is taken by the ten largest.

The sample was also reused in another study, on T cells in Graves' hyperthyroidism and ophthalmopathy. As noted in the second study: Stable Graves' hyperthyroidism was defined as the absence of progression to ophthalmopathy over 18 months of follow-up. Hyperthyroidism patients were newly diagnosed, with disease duration under 2 months, and aged 18 to 65 years. Exclusion was applied to patients with uncontrolled infections, other autoimmune diseases, pregnancy or lactation. Diagnoses were established on the basis of clinical symptoms, serum thyroxine and TRAb, thyroid ultrasound, and orbital computed tomography. The TCR CDR3 was subjected to a first round of RT-PCR using the HTBI primer set and the Qiagen OneStep RT-PCR kit. Most expanded thyroid clonotypes (frequency above 0.001) were also found in blood, which suggests that blood repertoires may mirror thyroid immune responses. A model built on a 13 V-J signature distinguished ophthalmopathy from stable hyperthyroidism, reaching roughly 88% sensitivity and around 81% specificity in cross-validation and 80%/75% in testing. In validation, progression to ophthalmopathy was predicted by the model with 65% to 71% sensitivity and 72% to 80% specificity, a median of about 6 months before onset. TCR V-J signatures able to tell the groups apart were searched for in a discovery cohort of 90 to 100 patients, of whom 43 had Graves' ophthalmopathy and about 55 had stable Graves' hyperthyroidism. Whether ophthalmopathy could be predicted prospectively was tested in an independent validation cohort made up of 18 to 20 hyperthyroidism patients plus 17 patients who later progressed to ophthalmopathy. The 100 discovery patients were randomly divided into training and test sets at a 7:3 ratio. In addition, the study compared T-cell repertoires in thyroid tissue and in blood from roughly 6 Graves' hyperthyroidism patients. Once sampling was done, hyperthyroidism patients were given methimazole at a starting dose of 30 mg daily, whereas ophthalmopathy patients were given high-dose intravenous methylprednisolone. Libraries were constructed in a second round of multiplex PCR, after which size selection and purification were carried out. Sequencing of the libraries was done on an Illumina HiSeq2000 using paired-end 100 bp reads. Raw data were processed with SOAPnuke, discarding reads with adapters, uncalled bases, mean Phred below 15, or no exact constant-primer or identifier match. COPE v1.2.5 was used to merge the high-quality paired reads, and each unique nucleotide sequence was defined as a clonotype. MiTCR v1.1 was used to align the clonotypes against IMGT TRBV, TRBD and TRBJ reference segments. The analysis was restricted to V-J combinations with a frequency above 0.0001, which together covered over 99% of the repertoires. A TCS score was defined as the ratio of F50 (clonal expansion) to E x V (chaos), with BLOSUM62-based TCRdist applied between CDR3 peptides within each V-J. Welch's t-statistics and random forest reduced just over 500 V-J features to some 14, which were used in a naive Bayes classifier (R e1071). No statistical method was used to set the sample size in advance, and investigators knew the group allocation. The paper describes TCR Vbeta CDR3 sequencing of about 140 peripheral blood samples, made up of about 40 ophthalmopathy patients, 70 to 75 hyperthyroidism patients and 17 progressor patients.

Sequencing used peripheral blood mononuclear cells (PBMCs), obtained at new diagnosis, from a patient treated with antithyroid drugs. This chain joins TRBV28 to TRBJ1-2; TRBD1 could be the D gene, as 6 bases match. The receptor comes from a woman aged 30 to 39 with Graves disease. Donor details come from another sample of the same person, matched by shared clones. The nucleotides are TGTGCCAGCAGTGACCCGACGGGGGGGGCCCTTGGCTACACCTTC. Translated, it gives CASSDPTGGALGYTF.